This T cell receptor beta chain was observed in a study of blood T cell repertoires in COVID-19. Whole-study context: From the United States, Italy and Spain came samples of acute and convalescent COVID-19. The cDNA or gDNA used as material had been derived from T cells, B-cell-depleted T cells, or PBMCs.

Per the authors' pipeline: Counts of nucleated cells, estimated from reference gene primer amplification, were obtained. Profiled with immunoSEQ multiplex PCR; TCRdb holds only in-frame clones, not every one. V and J calls and clone size are as listed in that table; D and trimming were resolved from the DNA. The sample includes tens of thousands of clones, roughly 91% of them seen just once. Trimming pared 3 bases from V and 3 bases from J, leaving 6 bases between. The germline V gene encodes CDR1 MDHEN and CDR2 SYDVKM. The CDR3 loop spans 12 amino acids. The V and J genes are TRBV28 and TRBJ2-7; D is possibly TRBD2 (5 bases). Source material: peripheral blood. The source of this sequence is a human donor in a cohort sampled during active COVID-19. CDR3 region: CASSFSGYEQYF. CDR3 DNA sequence: TGTGCCAGCAGTTTCAGCGGCTACGAGCAGTACTTC. Based on the CDR3 plus reference TRBV28 and TRBJ2-7, the full variable domain is DVKVTQSSRYLVKRTGEKVFLECVQDMDHENMFWYRQDPGLGLRLIYFSYDVKMKEKGDIPEGYSVSREKKERFSLILESASTNQTSMYLCASSFSGYEQYFGPGTRLTVT.